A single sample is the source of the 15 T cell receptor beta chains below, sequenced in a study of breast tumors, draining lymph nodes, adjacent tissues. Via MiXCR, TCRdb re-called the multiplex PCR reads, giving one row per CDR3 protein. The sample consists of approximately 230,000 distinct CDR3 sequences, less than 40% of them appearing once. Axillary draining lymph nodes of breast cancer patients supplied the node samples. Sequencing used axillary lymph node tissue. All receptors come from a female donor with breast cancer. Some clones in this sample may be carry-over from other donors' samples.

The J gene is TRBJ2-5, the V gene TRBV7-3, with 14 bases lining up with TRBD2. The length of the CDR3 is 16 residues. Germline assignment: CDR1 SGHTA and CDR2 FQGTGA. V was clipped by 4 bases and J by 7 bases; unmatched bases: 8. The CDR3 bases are TGTGCCAGCAGCTCCGATGGGACTAGCGGGGGTGGGACCCAGTACTTC. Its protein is CASSSDGTSGGGTQYF.

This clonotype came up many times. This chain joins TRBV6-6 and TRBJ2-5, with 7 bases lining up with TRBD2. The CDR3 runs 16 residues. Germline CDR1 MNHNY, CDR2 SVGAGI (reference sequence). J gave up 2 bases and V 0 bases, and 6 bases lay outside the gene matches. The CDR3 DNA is TGTGCCAGCAGTTACTCGGGCGGGAGAGGTCAAGAGACCCAGTACTTC. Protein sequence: CASSYSGGRGQETQYF.

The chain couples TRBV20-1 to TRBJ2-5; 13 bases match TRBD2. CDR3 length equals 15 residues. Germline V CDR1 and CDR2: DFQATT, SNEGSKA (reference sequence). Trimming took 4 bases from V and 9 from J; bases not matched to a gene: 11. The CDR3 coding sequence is TGCAGTGCTAAGCCGGGACTAGCGGGGCGTATGCCCCAGTACTTC. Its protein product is CSAKPGLAGRMPQYF.

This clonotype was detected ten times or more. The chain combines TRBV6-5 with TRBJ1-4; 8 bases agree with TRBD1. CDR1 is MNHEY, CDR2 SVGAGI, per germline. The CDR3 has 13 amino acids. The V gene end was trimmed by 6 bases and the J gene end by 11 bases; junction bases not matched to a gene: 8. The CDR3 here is CASSLQGGVKLFF. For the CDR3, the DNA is TGTGCCAGCAGCTTACAGGGGGGGGTGAAACTGTTTTTT.

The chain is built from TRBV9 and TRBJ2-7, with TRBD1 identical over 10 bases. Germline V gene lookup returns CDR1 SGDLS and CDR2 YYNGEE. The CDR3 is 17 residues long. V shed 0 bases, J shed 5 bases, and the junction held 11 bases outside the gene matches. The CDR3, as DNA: TGTGCCAGCAGCGTAGCCGCCGGGGGACAGGGGACCAACGAGCAGTACTTC. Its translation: CASSVAAGGQGTNEQYF.

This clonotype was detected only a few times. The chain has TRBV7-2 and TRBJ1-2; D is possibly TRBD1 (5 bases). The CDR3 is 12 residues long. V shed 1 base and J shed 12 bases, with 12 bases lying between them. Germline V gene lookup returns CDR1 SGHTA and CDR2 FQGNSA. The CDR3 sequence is CASSLGQGGNTF. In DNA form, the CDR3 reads TGTGCCAGCAGCTTAGGCCAGGGTGGAAACACCTTC.

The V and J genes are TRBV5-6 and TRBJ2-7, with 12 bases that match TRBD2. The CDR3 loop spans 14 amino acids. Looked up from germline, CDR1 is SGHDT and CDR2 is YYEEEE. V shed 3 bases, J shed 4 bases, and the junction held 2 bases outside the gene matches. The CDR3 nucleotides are TGTGCCAGCAGCTCGACTAGCGGGGGTTACGAGCAGTACTTC. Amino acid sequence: CASSSTSGGYEQYF.

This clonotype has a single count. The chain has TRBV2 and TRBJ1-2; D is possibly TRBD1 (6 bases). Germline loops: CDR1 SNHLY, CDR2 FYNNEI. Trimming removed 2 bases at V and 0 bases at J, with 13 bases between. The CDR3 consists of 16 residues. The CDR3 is CASSESGGQTNYGYTF. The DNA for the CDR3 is TGTGCCAGCAGTGAAAGTGGGGGCCAGACTAACTATGGCTACACCTTC.

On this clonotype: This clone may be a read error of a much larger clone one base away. DNA of the CDR3: TGCGCCAGCAGTCAGGACAGTGTATCCTACGAGCAGTACTTC. The encoded protein is CASSQDSVSYEQYF. The chain carries TRBV5-1 and TRBJ2-7; D is possibly TRBD1 (6 bases). The CDR3 runs 14 residues. Germline V CDR1 and CDR2: SGHRS, YFSETQ. Trimming pared 5 bases from V and 1 base from J, leaving 13 bases between.

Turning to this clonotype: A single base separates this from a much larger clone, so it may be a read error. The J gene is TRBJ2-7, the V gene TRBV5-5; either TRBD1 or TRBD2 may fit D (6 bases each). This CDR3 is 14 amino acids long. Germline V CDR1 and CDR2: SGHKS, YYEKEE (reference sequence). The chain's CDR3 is CAGSRERDTAEQYF. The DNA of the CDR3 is TGTGCCGGCAGCCGGGAGAGGGACACCGCCGAGCAGTACTTC.

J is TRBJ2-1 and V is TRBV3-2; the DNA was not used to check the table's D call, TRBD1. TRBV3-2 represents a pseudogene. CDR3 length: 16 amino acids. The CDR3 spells CASSQEQGALDNEQFF. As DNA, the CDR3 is TGTGCCAGCAGCCAAGAACAGGGGGCCCTTGACAATGAGCAGTTCTTC.

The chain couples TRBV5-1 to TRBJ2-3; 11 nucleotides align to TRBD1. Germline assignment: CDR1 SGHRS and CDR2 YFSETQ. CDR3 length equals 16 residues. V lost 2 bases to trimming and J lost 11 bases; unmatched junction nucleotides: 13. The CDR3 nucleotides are TGCGCCAGCAGCTTTTCCGGGACAGGGGGATACAATGAGCAGTATTTT. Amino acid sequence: CASSFSGTGGYNEQYF.

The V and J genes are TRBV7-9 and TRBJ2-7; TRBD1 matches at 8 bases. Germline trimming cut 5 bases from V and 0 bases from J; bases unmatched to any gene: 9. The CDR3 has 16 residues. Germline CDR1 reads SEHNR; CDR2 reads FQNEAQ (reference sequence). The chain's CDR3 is CASSPWGQVSSYEQYF. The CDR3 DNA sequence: TGTGCCAGCAGCCCGTGGGGACAGGTTAGCTCCTACGAGCAGTACTTC.

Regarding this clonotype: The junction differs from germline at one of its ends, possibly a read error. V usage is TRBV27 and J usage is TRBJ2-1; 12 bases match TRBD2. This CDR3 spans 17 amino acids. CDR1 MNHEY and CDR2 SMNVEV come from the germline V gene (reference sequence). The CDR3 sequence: CASSTTTSGRSYNEQLF. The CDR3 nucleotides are TGTGCCAGCAGTACTACGACTAGCGGGAGATCCTACAATGAGCAGCTCTTC.

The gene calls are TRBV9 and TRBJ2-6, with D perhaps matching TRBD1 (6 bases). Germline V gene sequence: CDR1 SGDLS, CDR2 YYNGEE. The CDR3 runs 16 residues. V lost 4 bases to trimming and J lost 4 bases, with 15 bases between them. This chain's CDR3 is CASSSQGGAGANVLTF. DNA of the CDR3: TGTGCCAGCAGCTCCCAAGGGGGAGCAGGGGCCAACGTCCTGACTTTC.